This passage covers 32 T cell receptor beta chains from one sample sequenced in a study of blood T cell repertoires in COVID-19. Assay: immunoSEQ multiplex PCR; the TCRdb copy retains only in-frame clones and omits some. The table has approximately 230,000 clones, around 85% seen once. Sequencing was done on a sample of peripheral blood. The receptors shown here come from an elderly man with acute or convalescent COVID-19.

This clone was seen a single time. The gene calls are TRBV12-5 and TRBJ1-5; 8 positions agree with TRBD1. CDR3 size: 14 residues. The ends lost 5 bases at V and 6 bases at J; junction bases unmatched: 6. In germline, CDR1 is LGHNT, CDR2 FRNRAP. CDR3 residues: CASGTLTGGQPQHF. DNA for the CDR3: TGTGCTAGTGGTACCTTAACAGGGGGTCAGCCCCAGCATTTT.

The V gene is TRBV27, the J gene TRBJ2-3; 7 bases map to TRBD1. CDR3 length equals 15 residues. Losses at the gene ends were 6 bases for V and 0 bases for J; bases not matched to a gene: 6. CDR1 and CDR2 from the germline V gene are MNHEY and SMNVEV (reference sequence). The CDR3 loop is CASRSRGLSTDTQYF. In DNA, the CDR3 is TGTGCCAGCAGGAGTAGGGGGCTGAGCACAGATACGCAGTATTTT.

The CDR3 reads CASSLYSHYEQYF. The CDR3 region has the DNA TGTGCCAGCAGTTTATACAGCCACTACGAGCAGTACTTC. This rearrangement joins TRBV28 to TRBJ2-7; no clear D gene. This CDR3 contains 13 residues. Trimming removed 1 base from V and 3 bases from J, with 7 bases in between. Germline assignment: CDR1 MDHEN and CDR2 SYDVKM.

Written as DNA, the CDR3 is TGTGCCAGCAGTTCACGGGTAACCTCTTACCAAGAGACCCAGTACTTC. It yields the protein CASSSRVTSYQETQYF. The chain links TRBV2 to TRBJ2-5, with D unresolved. V dropped 5 bases and J dropped 0 bases, with 16 bases sitting between them. This CDR3 has 16 residues. Per germline, CDR1 SNHLY and CDR2 FYNNEI. Complete variable domain (other parts from reference TRBV2 and TRBJ2-5): EPEVTQTPSHQVTQMGQEVILRCVPISNHLYFYWYRQILGQKVEFLVSFYNNEISEKSEIFDDQFSVERPDGSNFTLKIRSTKLEDSAMYFCASSSRVTSYQETQYFGPGTRLLVL.

This chain uses TRBV13 with TRBJ2-3; maybe TRBD2 (6 bases). Trimming shortened V by 4 bases and J by 0 bases, and 23 bases separated the two germline ends. The CDR3 length is 19 residues. Germline assignment: CDR1 PRHDT and CDR2 FYEKMQ (reference sequence). CDR3 amino acids: CASSYRTVGTSHSTDTQYF. For the CDR3, the DNA is TGTGCCAGCAGCTACAGGACGGTTGGGACTTCCCACAGCACAGATACGCAGTATTTT.

This chain links TRBV19 with TRBJ2-7; TRBD2 is a possible D gene (6 bases). V lost 2 bases, J lost 0 bases, and 20 bases lay in between. The V gene's germline CDR1 is LNHDA and CDR2 SQIVND (reference sequence). CDR3 size: 18 residues. The CDR3 DNA reads TGTGCCAGTAGTATAAAACCTTTAGGTAGCGGAAGCTCCTACGAGCAGTACTTC. As protein: CASSIKPLGSGSSYEQYF.

The chain uses TRBV7-9 and TRBJ1-3; D might be TRBD1 (5 bases). V was cut by 5 bases and J by 9 bases, with 26 bases left in between. The CDR3 contains 17 residues. Per the germline V gene, CDR1 is SEHNR and CDR2 is FQNEAQ (reference sequence). Here the CDR3 reads CASSRSWQGPGQGTIYF. DNA of the CDR3: TGTGCCAGCAGCCGCTCATGGCAGGGCCCGGGCCAGGGCACCATATATTTT.

This chain uses TRBV6-5 with TRBJ2-7; 10 positions match TRBD1. CDR1 MNHEY and CDR2 SVGAGI come from the germline V gene. This CDR3 has 14 amino acids. J lost 2 bases, V lost 6 bases, and 4 bases had no gene match. The CDR3 DNA follows: TGTGCCAGCAGAAGGACAGGGGGGGCCTACGAGCAGTACTTC. Translated, it gives CASRRTGGAYEQYF.

CDR3 sequence reads: CASSINSYNEQFF. As DNA, the CDR3 is TGTGCCAGTAGTATTAACAGCTACAATGAGCAGTTCTTC. The chain links TRBV19 to TRBJ2-1; D is ambiguous. Trimming cost V 3 bases and J 3 bases, with 6 bases left between them. The CDR3 is 13 residues long. The germline V gene has CDR1 LNHDA and CDR2 SQIVND (reference sequence).

The V gene is TRBV11-2, the J gene TRBJ2-7; weak D call: TRBD2 (5 bases). Germline V gene sequence: CDR1 SGHAT, CDR2 FQNNGV. The CDR3 runs to 13 residues. V lost 2 bases to trimming and J lost 6 bases, with 11 bases between them. The CDR3 DNA reads TGTGCCAGCAGCTTATTTGCTAGCCTCGAGCAGTACTTC. Residues: CASSLFASLEQYF.

The chain links TRBV10-2 to TRBJ2-7; 7 nucleotides agree with TRBD1. The germline CDR1 and CDR2 sequences are WSHSY and SAAADI. The CDR3 totals 13 residues. J lost 7 bases, V lost 5 bases, and 8 bases had no gene match. DNA of the CDR3: TGCGCCAGCAGTTGGGACAGCCGGCGGGAGCAGTACTTC. Translated: CASSWDSRREQYF.

The chain is built from TRBV29-1 and TRBJ2-3; 10 bases line up with TRBD1. V was pared by 8 bases and J by 3 bases, with 11 bases of the junction left unmatched. CDR3 length equals 15 residues. Germline-derived CDR1 and CDR2 are SQVTM and ANQGSEA. CDR3 in DNA: TGCAGCTCTACCGGACAGGGGGGAAGGACAGATACGCAGTATTTT. Its protein product is CSSTGQGGRTDTQYF.

This clone was seen a single time. The chain recombines TRBV5-1 with TRBJ2-2; weak D call: TRBD2 (5 bases). This CDR3 is built from 13 residues. V shed 2 bases and J shed 5 bases, with 7 bases lying between them. The germline V gene encodes CDR1 SGHRS and CDR2 YFSETQ. For the CDR3, the DNA is TGCGCCAGCAGCTTAACGGGGACCGGGGAGCTGTTTTTT. Translation gives CASSLTGTGELFF. The complete variable domain, with remaining parts taken from reference TRBV5-1 and TRBJ2-2, reads KAGVTQTPRYLIKTRGQQVTLSCSPISGHRSVSWYQQTPGQGLQFLFEYFSETQRNKGNFPGRFSGRQFSNSRSEMNVSTLELGDSALYLCASSLTGTGELFFGEGSRLTVL.

This clone was found once. The rearrangement links TRBV5-1 to TRBJ2-6, with TRBD1 matching over 7 bases. This CDR3 is built from 20 residues. Looked up from germline, CDR1 is SGHRS and CDR2 is YFSETQ. The junction had 12 bases not matched to a gene; V was cut back by 0 bases and J by 0 bases. CDR3 protein: CASSLAKTGSERSGANVLTF. The CDR3 DNA sequence: TGCGCCAGCAGCTTGGCCAAGACAGGGTCAGAGCGCTCTGGGGCCAACGTCCTGACTTTC. Combining the CDR3 with reference TRBV5-1 and TRBJ2-6 gives the whole variable domain KAGVTQTPRYLIKTRGQQVTLSCSPISGHRSVSWYQQTPGQGLQFLFEYFSETQRNKGNFPGRFSGRQFSNSRSEMNVSTLELGDSALYLCASSLAKTGSERSGANVLTFGAGSRLTVL.

V usage is TRBV24-1 and J usage is TRBJ2-5; a possible D gene is TRBD1 (6 bases). Trimming shortened V by 4 bases and J by 4 bases, and 18 bases separated the two germline ends. CDR3 length: 16 residues. In germline, CDR1 is KGHDR, CDR2 SFDVKD. CDR3 DNA: TGTGCCACCAGTGACTATAATACAGGGAGCCGAGAGACCCAGTACTTC. The encoded protein is CATSDYNTGSRETQYF.

The chain couples TRBV2 to TRBJ1-2; TRBD1 aligns across 8 bases. CDR1 is SNHLY and CDR2 is FYNNEI in the germline V gene. This CDR3 contains 14 residues. J gave up 5 bases and V 4 bases, and 6 bases lay outside the gene matches. The DNA of the CDR3 is TGTGCCAGCAGTGTCTTACAGGGGGGTTATGGCTACACCTTC. Amino acids: CASSVLQGGYGYTF. Combining the CDR3 with reference TRBV2 and TRBJ1-2 gives the whole variable domain EPEVTQTPSHQVTQMGQEVILRCVPISNHLYFYWYRQILGQKVEFLVSFYNNEISEKSEIFDDQFSVERPDGSNFTLKIRSTKLEDSAMYFCASSVLQGGYGYTFGSGTRLTVV.

CDR3 bases: TGTGCCAGCAGTCTAGCGGGAGGGCCCTACGAGCAGTACTTC. Translating it yields CASSLAGGPYEQYF. The rearrangement uses TRBV2 and TRBJ2-7, with TRBD2 matching over 12 bases. The germline V gene encodes CDR1 SNHLY and CDR2 FYNNEI. The CDR3 has 14 residues. J lost 2 bases, V lost 5 bases, and 1 base had no gene match.

The chain carries TRBV10-3 and TRBJ2-7; possibly TRBD2 for D (6 bases). The germline V gene has CDR1 ENHRY and CDR2 SYGVKD. The CDR3 has 13 residues. Trimming pared 4 bases from V and 5 bases from J, leaving 12 bases between. Here the CDR3 DNA reads TGTGCCATCAGTGTGCAGGGCGGGAACGAGCAGTACTTC. It translates to CAISVQGGNEQYF.

The chain uses TRBV3-1 (or the pseudogene TRBV3-2) and TRBJ2-1; possible D gene TRBD2, 5 bases. The CDR3 extends over 15 amino acids. Germline CDR1 LGHDT, CDR2 YNNKEL (reference sequence). V gave up 1 base and J gave up 2 bases, with 9 bases separating them. CDR3 sequence (DNA): TGTGCCAGCAGCCAAGGTACAGCGGCCTACAATGAGCAGTTCTTC. This encodes CASSQGTAAYNEQFF.

This clone was recorded at least ten times. V is TRBV4-1 and J is TRBJ1-1; D possibly corresponds to TRBD1 (5 bases). The V end was cut by 3 bases, the J end by 1 base, with 18 bases between. The CDR3 runs 17 residues. Looked up from germline, CDR1 is MGHRA and CDR2 is YSYEKL. CDR3 region: CASSHTQGRGGNTEAFF. The CDR3 region has the DNA TGCGCCAGCAGCCACACCCAAGGGAGGGGTGGGAACACTGAAGCTTTCTTT.

The sample holds one count of this clone. J is TRBJ1-3 and V is TRBV28, with TRBD1 matching over 9 bases. V lost 6 bases and J lost 4; bases outside the gene matches: 7. Germline values: CDR1 MDHEN, CDR2 SYDVKM. This CDR3 spans 15 amino acids. This chain's CDR3 is CASRLGTGRGNTIYF. The CDR3 DNA is TGTGCCAGCAGACTTGGGACAGGGAGGGGAAACACCATATATTTT.

The chain combines TRBV3-1 (or the pseudogene TRBV3-2) with TRBJ2-7; 7 bases fit TRBD1. V lost 4 bases to trimming and J lost 2 bases; unmatched junction nucleotides: 2. The CDR3 totals 13 residues. The germline gives CDR1 LGHDT, CDR2 YNNKEL (reference sequence). The CDR3 loop reads CASSLQGAYEQYF. Here the CDR3 DNA reads TGTGCCAGCAGCCTCCAGGGGGCCTACGAGCAGTACTTC.

The chain joins TRBV20-1 to TRBJ1-2; D not certain. Germline values: CDR1 DFQATT, CDR2 SNEGSKA (reference sequence). V was shortened by 5 bases and J by 8 bases, with 12 bases between the two germline ends. CDR3 length equals 11 residues. The CDR3 sequence is CSAETPLGYTF. CDR3 in DNA: TGCAGTGCTGAGACTCCCCTCGGCTACACCTTC.

The chain combines TRBV20-1 with TRBJ1-5; 7 nucleotides align to TRBD1. CDR1 and CDR2 (germline): DFQATT, SNEGSKA (reference sequence). Germline trimming cut 3 bases from V and 9 bases from J; bases unmatched to any gene: 14. The CDR3 totals 15 residues. This chain's CDR3 is CSASTGELRGRPQHF. CDR3 DNA sequence: TGCAGTGCTAGTACAGGGGAGCTGAGGGGTCGGCCCCAGCATTTT.

The V gene is TRBV5-4, the J gene TRBJ1-2, with 10 bases identical to TRBD1. V was clipped by 4 bases and J by 0 bases; unmatched bases: 6. The CDR3 spans 16 residues. Looked up from germline, CDR1 is SGHNT and CDR2 is YYREEE (reference sequence). CDR3 bases: TGTGCCAGCAGCCGAACGGGACAGGGGTCTAACTATGGCTACACCTTC. This sequence encodes CASSRTGQGSNYGYTF.

V is TRBV6-5 and J is TRBJ2-1; 7 bases align to TRBD2. The CDR3 sequence is 12 residues long. The trim removed 8 bases at V and 6 bases at J, leaving 4 bases unmatched. Germline CDR1 MNHEY, CDR2 SVGAGI. The CDR3 region is CASGRAPNEQFF. CDR3 DNA sequence: TGTGCCAGCGGGAGGGCGCCCAATGAGCAGTTCTTC.

This clone was seen only a few times. The genes are TRBV4-1 and TRBJ2-7, with 7 bases identical to TRBD1. The germline V gene has CDR1 MGHRA and CDR2 YSYEKL. V lost 2 bases and J lost 2; bases outside the gene matches: 6. This CDR3 has 15 amino acids. The CDR3 bases are TGCGCCAGCAGCCAAACAGGGGTCATGACCTACGAGCAGTACTTC. It specifies CASSQTGVMTYEQYF.

V usage is TRBV28 and J usage is TRBJ1-5; 7 bases match TRBD1. Germline V gives CDR1 MDHEN, CDR2 SYDVKM. With 5 bases clipped from V and 0 bases from J, the junction kept 16 bases outside the gene matches. The length of the CDR3 is 19 residues. The CDR3 coding sequence is TGTGCCAGCAGTCCTCTCCGGGGGACAGATAAATATAGCAATCAGCCCCAGCATTTT. Translation gives CASSPLRGTDKYSNQPQHF.

V gene TRBV19 combines with J gene TRBJ2-7; D unclear. V dropped 7 bases and J dropped 0 bases, with 13 bases sitting between them. The CDR3 length is 14 residues. Per the germline V gene, CDR1 is LNHDA and CDR2 is SQIVND (reference sequence). The CDR3 DNA is TGTGCCAGTAAATTGCACGGTAGCTCCTACGAGCAGTACTTC. The encoded protein is CASKLHGSSYEQYF.

V and J are TRBV7-9 and TRBJ2-6; D call uncertain. This CDR3 is 16 amino acids long. Germline CDR1 SEHNR, CDR2 FQNEAQ (reference sequence). Trimming stripped 1 base from V and 1 base from J, with 8 bases between. The CDR3 protein is CASSLVEWSGANVLTF. In DNA form, the CDR3 reads TGTGCCAGCAGCTTAGTTGAGTGGTCTGGGGCCAACGTCCTGACTTTC. Full variable domain (missing parts from reference TRBV7-9 and TRBJ2-6): DTGVSQNPRHKITKRGQNVTFRCDPISEHNRLYWYRQTLGQGPEFLTYFQNEAQLEKSRLLSDRFSAERPKGSFSTLEIQRTEQGDSAMYLCASSLVEWSGANVLTFGAGSRLTVL.

The chain has TRBV5-1 and TRBJ1-1; TRBD1 matches at 9 bases. There are 17 residues in the CDR3. The germline V gene encodes CDR1 SGHRS and CDR2 YFSETQ. J lost 0 bases, V lost 2 bases, and 8 bases had no gene match. The CDR3, as DNA: TGCGCCAGCAGCTTCTCCGGGACAGGGCGTATGAACACTGAAGCTTTCTTT. Its translation is CASSFSGTGRMNTEAFF.

The rearrangement uses TRBV19 and TRBJ1-2; D unclear. Per the germline V gene, CDR1 is LNHDA and CDR2 is SQIVND (reference sequence). This CDR3 has 11 residues. Trimming cost V 6 bases and J 3 bases, with 5 bases left between them. This chain's CDR3 is CASSRDYGYTF. CDR3 nucleotides: TGTGCCAGTAGCCGAGACTATGGCTACACCTTC. The complete variable domain, with remaining parts taken from reference TRBV19 and TRBJ1-2, reads DGGITQSPKYLFRKEGQNVTLSCEQNLNHDAMYWYRQDPGQGLRLIYYSQIVNDFQKGDIAEGYSVSREKKESFPLTVTSAQKNPTAFYLCASSRDYGYTFGSGTRLTVV.